Listed here is a single TCR beta chain. No antigen is known for it. It has no much larger one-base neighbor in the sample; base qualities were not kept. The germline V gene encodes CDR1 SEHNR and CDR2 FQNEAQ (reference sequence). Inclusive of the bounding cysteine and phenylalanine, the CDR3 is 14 residues long. Of all the DNA, just the CDR3 is kept, 42 bases in frame from base 1. V ends up 5 bases short and J 4 bases short, with an unmatched junction base count of 5. The entry originates in a study of blood T cell repertoires in COVID-19 (TCRdb year 2020). Turning to the overall study: The collaborator samples originated in the United States, Italy and Spain and spanned the acute and convalescent phases of COVID-19. The material from the prospective study consisted of cDNA or gDNA derived from T cells, B-cell-depleted T cells, or PBMCs. Deeply sampled blood TCRbeta repertoires from subjects exposed to, actively infected with, or recovered from COVID-19 were included in the dataset. A freely available public database, intended as a resource for researchers studying the immune response to SARS-CoV-2, is where the repertoires were released. Samples were obtained from the ongoing ImmuneRACE study (first 160 participants) and from over 1,000 subjects provided by 6 global collaborators. The sample metadata nearly always contained a de-identified subject ID, COVID-19 status, age in years and sex. Where available, HLA class I and class II types were taken from metadata supplied by the sample provider and were not determined by assay-based typing. Broad study findings and their caveats: The quantity of clinical and demographic metadata differed by source and by participant and was supplied without curation.

The immunoSEQ Assay, a bias-controlled multiplex PCR, was used to amplify TCRbeta CDR3 regions from genomic DNA. For the original study's pipeline: Within the assay, amplification of reference gene primers was used to estimate how many nucleated cells each sample contained. To quantify the absolute abundance of each unique TCRbeta CDR3 rearrangement, sequence reads were collapsed and filtered. For each sample, productive Simpson clonality was calculated by taking the square root of Simpson's diversity index across productive rearrangements. TCRdb limited this immuneACCESS table to in-frame rearrangements with V and J called. A share of clones is missing; checked studies link under half to unresolved V genes, and the rest is unexplained. The V and J calls and clone size are taken from that table; D and trimming were inferred from the DNA. The sample table lists more than 60,000 clones, approximately 82% of them with a count of one. The ten largest clonotypes hold about 10% of the sample.

Whole blood was collected in K2EDTA tubes by collaborating institutions according to the institutions' own protocols. For TCRbeta analysis, collaborator samples were shipped as frozen whole blood, as isolated PBMCs, or as DNA extracted from either sample type. The V and J segments used are TRBV7-9 and TRBJ2-3, and TRBD2 aligns with 8 junction nucleotides. The sequenced sample was peripheral blood. The receptor was isolated from a man aged 60 to 69 with acute or convalescent COVID-19. The CDR3 region: CASSPGTSPDTQYF. The nucleotide sequence reads as follows: TGTGCCAGCAGCCCTGGGACTAGTCCAGATACGCAGTATTTT.